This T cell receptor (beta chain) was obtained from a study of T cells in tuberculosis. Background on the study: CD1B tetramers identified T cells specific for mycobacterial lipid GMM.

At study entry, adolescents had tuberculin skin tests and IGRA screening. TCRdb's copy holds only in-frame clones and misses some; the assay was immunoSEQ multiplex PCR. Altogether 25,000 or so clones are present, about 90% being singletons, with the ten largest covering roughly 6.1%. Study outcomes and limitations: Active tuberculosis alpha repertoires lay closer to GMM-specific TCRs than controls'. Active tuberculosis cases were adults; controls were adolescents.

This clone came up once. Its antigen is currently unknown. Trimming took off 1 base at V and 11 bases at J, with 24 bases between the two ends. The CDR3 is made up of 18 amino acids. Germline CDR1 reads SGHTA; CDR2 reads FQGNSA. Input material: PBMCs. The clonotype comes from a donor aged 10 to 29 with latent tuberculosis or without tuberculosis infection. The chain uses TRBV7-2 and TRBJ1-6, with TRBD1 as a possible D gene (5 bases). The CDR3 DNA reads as TGTGCCAGCAGCTTAGGGCGGGAACTGGGGGGACTATTGGCACCCCTCCACTTT. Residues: CASSLGRELGGLLAPLHF.